The T cell receptor (beta chain) under discussion was sequenced for a study of T cell changes during pregnancy in multiple sclerosis. There are 13 residues in the CDR3. Deletions cut 2 bases from V and 1 base from J, with 8 bases between. The germline V gene has CDR1 GTSNPN and CDR2 SVGIG (reference sequence). TCRdb's table, derived via immunoSEQ multiplex PCR, lists solely in-frame clones and lacks some. This sample has approximately 70,000 clones, with roughly 92% found just once. Sequenced here: peripheral blood, sampled in the third trimester of pregnancy. The chain is built from TRBV30 and TRBJ2-5, with D possibly matching TRBD1 (5 bases). The source of this sequence is a female donor with multiple sclerosis, enrolled in a pregnancy study. This chain's CDR3 is CAWSLGVQETQYF. CDR3 sequence (DNA): TGTGCCTGGAGTTTAGGGGTCCAAGAGACCCAGTACTTC.